This record concerns one TCR beta chain sequence. Antigen specificity is unknown. The protocol was immunoSEQ multiplex PCR, while the TCRdb copy is restricted to in-frame clones and leaves out a portion. The table shows about 56,000 clones, with about 96% occurring only once. The V end was cut by 8 bases, the J end by 3 bases, with 14 bases between. The CDR3 runs 13 residues. Germline V lookup: CDR1 SGHAT, CDR2 FQDESV (reference sequence). The sample belongs to a study of cytomegalovirus exposure and HLA in healthy donors. Study conclusions and caveats: The authors listed 150 to 200 TCR beta chains as cytomegalovirus-associated. Most TCR sequences were uncommon, yet certain public TCRs appeared in many donors.

The clonotype was recovered from a woman younger than 35 in good health and CMV-seronegative. The chain has TRBV11-1 and TRBJ2-7, with D possibly being TRBD1 (6 bases). Material: PBMCs. The CDR3 here is CASALPGVYEQYF. The DNA of the CDR3 is TGTGCCAGCGCCTTGCCAGGGGTCTACGAGCAGTACTTC.